This T cell receptor beta chain was sequenced in a study of T cells in Graves' hyperthyroidism and ophthalmopathy. Study-level results: In blood, most of the thyroid clonotypes expanded above 0.001 were also present.

The ends were cut back, 6 bases at V and 3 bases at J, with 13 bases in the middle. The V gene's germline CDR1 is SGHNT and CDR2 YENEEA. CDR3 length: 14 residues. Researchers amplified the TCR beta CDR3 regions from RNA transcripts. Carried out on the TCR CDR3, a first-round RT-PCR used the HTBI primer set. From the multiplex PCR reads, TCRdb called clonotypes with MiXCR, one entry per CDR3 protein. The data hold roughly 500,000 distinct CDR3 sequences, with 15% to 20% observed a single time. This clonotype appeared many times. Its antigen remains unidentified. J is TRBJ2-3 and V is TRBV11-3, with a possible D match to TRBD1 (5 bases). Sequenced material: blood. The clonotype was recovered from a woman aged 25 to 39 with Graves' ophthalmopathy. This chain's CDR3 is CASSWGASTDTQYF. DNA for the CDR3: TGTGCCAGCAGTTGGGGCGCCTCGACAGATACGCAGTATTTT. Using reference TRBV11-3 and TRBJ2-3 for the parts outside the CDR3, the full variable domain is EAGVVQSPRYKIIEKKQPVAFWCNPISGHNTLYWYLQNLGQGPELLIRYENEEAVDDSQLPKDRFSAERLKGVDSTLKIQPAELGDSAVYLCASSWGASTDTQYFGPGTRLTVL.